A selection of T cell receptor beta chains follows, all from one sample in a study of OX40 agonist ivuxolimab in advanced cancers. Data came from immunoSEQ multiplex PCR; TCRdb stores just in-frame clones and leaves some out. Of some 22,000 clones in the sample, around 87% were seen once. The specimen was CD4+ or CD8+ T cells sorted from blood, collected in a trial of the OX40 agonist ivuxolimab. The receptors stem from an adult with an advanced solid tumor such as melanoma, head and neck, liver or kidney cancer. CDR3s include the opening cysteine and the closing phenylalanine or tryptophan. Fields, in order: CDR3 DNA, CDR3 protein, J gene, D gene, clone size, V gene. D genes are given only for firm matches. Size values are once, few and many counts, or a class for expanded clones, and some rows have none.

TGTGCCAGCAGTAGGAGGGGGGGGGAAGAGACCCAGTACTTC | CASSRRGGEETQYF | TRBJ2-5 | - | - | TRBV2
TGTGCCAGTAGTATCCGGGACCACAATCAGCCCCAGCATTTT | CASSIRDHNQPQHF | TRBJ1-5 | - | - | TRBV19
TGCGCCAGCTCCGTGGGGACTATGAATGAGCAGTTCTTC | CASSVGTMNEQFF | TRBJ2-1 | TRBD2 | - | TRBV10-2
TGCGCCAGCAGCCCGGCGGGACCGGTCAACACTGAAGCTTTCTTT | CASSPAGPVNTEAFF | TRBJ1-1 | - | - | TRBV4-1
TGTGCCTGGAGGGGCGGGACAGCCGGGGGTGAGCCCCAGCATTTT | CAWRGGTAGGEPQHF | TRBJ1-5 | TRBD1 | few | TRBV30
TGTGCCAGCAGCGTAGCTAAACAGGGAGAAGCAAATTCACCCCTCCACTTT | CASSVAKQGEANSPLHF | TRBJ1-6 | - | - | TRBV9
TGTGCCAGCAGTGAAGAAGGGACTTCCTACGAGCAGTACTTC | CASSEEGTSYEQYF | TRBJ2-7 | - | few | TRBV6-5
TGTGCCAGCAGCGGACTCTTCACAGATACGCAGTATTTT | CASSGLFTDTQYF | TRBJ2-3 | - | once | TRBV27
TGTGCCAGCAGCCTAGCCGGGACAGGGGGCCTCACTGAAGCTTTCTTT | CASSLAGTGGLTEAFF | TRBJ1-1 | TRBD1 | - | TRBV7-2
TGTGCCAGCAGTTTTAGCGGGCCTACCTACGAGCAGTACTTC | CASSFSGPTYEQYF | TRBJ2-7 | TRBD2 | - | TRBV27
TGCAGCGTTGAACCGGGACTGATCACAGATACGCAGTATTTT | CSVEPGLITDTQYF | TRBJ2-3 | - | once | TRBV29-1
TGCGCCAGCAGCCCGGACTACAATGAGCAGTTCTTC | CASSPDYNEQFF | TRBJ2-1 | - | few | TRBV5-1
TGTGCCAGCTCACCACCGGAGGCAATTTACGAGCAGTACTTC | CASSPPEAIYEQYF | TRBJ2-7 | - | few | TRBV18
TGTGCCAGCAGCCAGACAGCGGGAGTTGATACGCAGTATTTT | CASSQTAGVDTQYF | TRBJ2-3 | TRBD2 | - | TRBV4-2
TGTGCCAGCTCACCGGACGGGTATGATGACACTGAAGCTTTCTTT | CASSPDGYDDTEAFF | TRBJ1-1 | - | - | TRBV18
TGTGCCAGTAGTCTCCGGGACAGGGCCTACGAGCAGTACTTC | CASSLRDRAYEQYF | TRBJ2-7 | TRBD1 | - | TRBV19
TGCGCCAGCAGTCCCCCAGGGGGAGTGAATCAGCCCCAGCATTTT | CASSPPGGVNQPQHF | TRBJ1-5 | TRBD1 | - | TRBV23-1
TGTGCCAGCAGTGGCCTAGCGGGGGGGCCGGATACGCAGTATTTT | CASSGLAGGPDTQYF | TRBJ2-3 | TRBD2 | - | TRBV6-1
TGTGCCACCAGCAGAGCCAGGGTGGGCAATCAGCCCCAGCATTTT | CATSRARVGNQPQHF | TRBJ1-5 | - | - | TRBV15
TGTGCCAGCAGCCTCGGGGGGAGCTCCTACAATGAGCAGTTCTTC | CASSLGGSSYNEQFF | TRBJ2-1 | TRBD2 | - | TRBV13
TGTGCCAGCAGCAGGACCCCAGGGGCTGGAGAGACCCAGTACTTC | CASSRTPGAGETQYF | TRBJ2-5 | - | - | TRBV5-6
TGTGCCAGCAGCGTAGAGGGGGCTCCCTACGAGCAGTACTTC | CASSVEGAPYEQYF | TRBJ2-7 | TRBD1 | once | TRBV9
TGTGCCAGTAGTCTCACCCCGACTCCTGGGGCCAACGTCCTGACTTTC | CASSLTPTPGANVLTF | TRBJ2-6 | - | - | TRBV19
TGTGCCAGTAGTGCGACGGGACTAGGGGGCAATGAGCAGTTCTTC | CASSATGLGGNEQFF | TRBJ2-1 | TRBD2 | once | TRBV19
TGTGCCAGCATAACCGGGAACACTGAAGCTTTCTTT | CASITGNTEAFF | TRBJ1-1 | - | - | TRBV6-5
TGCGCCAGCTTCCCGAATGCCCGGGGCGCAGGCACTGAAGCTTTCTTT | CASFPNARGAGTEAFF | TRBJ1-1 | - | - | TRBV5-1
TGTGCCAGCAGCTTAGCAGGGACAGGCGGCGATGAGCAGTTCTTC | CASSLAGTGGDEQFF | TRBJ2-1 | TRBD1 | - | TRBV7-8
TGTGCCAGCAGTTACTCAGAGGGGGAAGGAGAGACCCAGTACTTC | CASSYSEGEGETQYF | TRBJ2-5 | - | once | TRBV6-5
TGTGCCAGCAGCCGGAATACTGTGGCCAAAAACATTCAGTACTTC | CASSRNTVAKNIQYF | TRBJ2-4 | - | - | TRBV27
TGTGCCAGCAGCGTAGCTGGGGCAGTCTACAATGAGCAGTTCTTC | CASSVAGAVYNEQFF | TRBJ2-1 | - | - | TRBV9
TGTGCCAGCAGAACTTCGGGATACGAAGCTTTCTTT | CASRTSGYEAFF | TRBJ1-1 | - | - | TRBV7-2
TGTGCCAGCAGTTCCCCCGCCACTCCGGGGGAAGATACGCAGTATTTT | CASSSPATPGEDTQYF | TRBJ2-3 | - | - | TRBV27
TGTGCCAGCAGCTTACTTCTAGGAACCAATATTAATGAAAAACTGTTTTTT | CASSLLLGTNINEKLFF | TRBJ1-4 | - | - | TRBV7-9
TGTGCCAGCAGCCGACTAGCGGGGGGTGGAGATACGCAGTATTTT | CASSRLAGGGDTQYF | TRBJ2-3 | TRBD2 | once | TRBV4-2
TGTGCCAGCAGCTTAGCGGACAGAGCTAACTATGGCTACACCTTC | CASSLADRANYGYTF | TRBJ1-2 | - | - | TRBV7-9
TGTGCCAGCAGTGATGAACCGGGACAGGGGCCATCTGAAGCTTTCTTT | CASSDEPGQGPSEAFF | TRBJ1-1 | TRBD1 | - | TRBV6-1
TGTGCCAGCAGCTCAGCGGACAGGGGCTATGAGCAGTTCTTC | CASSSADRGYEQFF | TRBJ2-1 | TRBD1 | - | TRBV7-7
TGCGCCAGCAGCCAAGACGTAATCGGGGGAAGCTACGAGCAGTACTTC | CASSQDVIGGSYEQYF | TRBJ2-7 | - | - | TRBV4-3
TGTGCCAGCAGCGTGTCCGGGACAGGACTTGGCTACAATGAGCAGTTCTTC | CASSVSGTGLGYNEQFF | TRBJ2-1 | TRBD1 | - | TRBV9
TGCGCCAGCAGCCAAGACGTAGGCGCTGGAAACACCATATATTTT | CASSQDVGAGNTIYF | TRBJ1-3 | - | - | TRBV4-3
TGTGCCAGCAGCGCAGGGTTCTCCTACGAGCAGTACTTC | CASSAGFSYEQYF | TRBJ2-7 | - | - | TRBV5-8
TGCGCCAGCAGCCTCGGGACAGGGAGCTCCTACGAGCAGTACTTC | CASSLGTGSSYEQYF | TRBJ2-7 | TRBD1 | - | TRBV4-1